This note documents a single T cell receptor (beta chain) sequence. Its antigen remains unidentified. This record comes from a study of T cells expressing NK-cell markers. Across the whole study: The authors derived TCR beta repertoires from sorted CD3+CD56+NKG2C+, CD3+CD56+NKG2C- and CD3+CD56-NKG2C+ T cells. Study results and caveats: Of the CD8+ T cells in more than five donors, about 1.0-8% belonged to dominant NKG2C+ clonotypes.

Scientists made TCR beta cDNA using 5'RACE template switching with UMIs. TCRdb reprocessed the 5' RACE reads and keeps a single row for each CDR3 protein, giving no DNA. Its clone listing holds 300,000 to 450,000 distinct CDR3 sequences. The CDR3 runs 16 residues. Germline V gene lookup returns CDR1 MGHRA and CDR2 YSYEKL. The receptor's source is a man aged 18 to 69 in good health. Sequencing input: blood T cells: a sorted CD56 or NKG2C T cell subset, CD4+ or CD8+ T cells, or bulk PBMC T cells (not recorded which). This chain uses TRBV4-1 with TRBJ1-1. CDR3 loop: CASSQELWASNTEAFF.